One and the same sample provided the 24 T cell receptor beta chains below, sequenced in a study of blood T cell repertoires in COVID-19. Repertoires were generated with immunoSEQ multiplex PCR, while TCRdb's copy carries only in-frame clones and drops some. The sample has about 440,000 clones; roughly 88% are singletons. Sequenced material: PBMCs or T cells enriched from blood (not recorded which). The source of these receptors is a man aged 18 to 35 who had recovered from COVID-19.

The genes are TRBV6-5 and TRBJ1-1; 8 bases match TRBD1. V lost 4 bases, J lost 7 bases, and 8 bases stayed unmatched. The CDR3 sequence is 14 residues long. Looked up from germline, CDR1 is MNHEY and CDR2 is SVGAGI. The CDR3 DNA sequence: TGTGCCAGCAGTTCCATGACAGGGGTGAGTGAAGCTTTCTTT. It translates to CASSSMTGVSEAFF.

The V gene is TRBV29-1, the J gene TRBJ1-1, with TRBD1 identical over 10 bases. Trimming removed 4 bases from V and 4 bases from J; junction bases left unmatched: 0. CDR3 size: 12 residues. Looked up from germline, CDR1 is SQVTM and CDR2 is ANQGSEA. DNA for the CDR3: TGCAGCGTTGGGACAGGGGGCACTGAAGCTTTCTTT. It encodes CSVGTGGTEAFF.

The chain joins TRBV5-1 to TRBJ1-3; D gene ambiguous. The CDR3 contains 14 residues. Trimming shortened V by 0 bases and J by 4 bases, and 8 bases separated the two germline ends. Germline CDR1 is SGHRS and CDR2 is YFSETQ. The CDR3 loop reads CASSLVGSGNTIYF. The CDR3 DNA sequence: TGCGCCAGCAGCTTGGTGGGGAGCGGAAACACCATATATTTT.

This rearrangement joins TRBV5-6 to TRBJ1-1, with 7 bases aligning to TRBD1. V dropped 4 bases and J dropped 3; count of bases not matched to a gene: 9. CDR3 size: 15 residues. CDR1 SGHDT and CDR2 YYEEEE come from the germline V gene. The DNA of the CDR3 is TGTGCCAGCAGCCCAAATATCAGGGGGTACACTGAAGCTTTCTTT. The encoded protein is CASSPNIRGYTEAFF. The full variable domain, its missing parts supplied by reference TRBV5-6 and TRBJ1-1, is DAGVTQSPTHLIKTRGQQVTLRCSPKSGHDTVSWYQQALGQGPQFIFQYYEEEERQRGNFPDRFSGHQFPNYSSELNVNALLLGDSALYLCASSPNIRGYTEAFFGQGTRLTVV.

V is TRBV29-1 and J is TRBJ2-5, with a weak D call TRBD2 (6 bases). The V and J ends lost 4 bases and 5 bases respectively, with 14 bases between them. This CDR3 contains 13 residues. Germline V lookup: CDR1 SQVTM, CDR2 ANQGSEA. CDR3 nucleotide sequence: TGCAGCGTTGTTACGCGGGGACGGGAGACCCAGTACTTC. Protein product: CSVVTRGRETQYF. The full variable domain, its missing parts supplied by reference TRBV29-1 and TRBJ2-5, is SAVISQKPSRDICQRGTSLTIQCQVDSQVTMMFWYRQQPGQSLTLIATANQGSEATYESGFVIDKFPISRPNLTFSTLTVSNMSPEDSSIYLCSVVTRGRETQYFGPGTRLLVL.

The V and J genes are TRBV3-1 (or the pseudogene TRBV3-2) and TRBJ1-1; D ambiguous. V gave up 4 bases and J gave up 0 bases, with 12 bases separating them. Germline-derived CDR1 and CDR2 are LGHDT and YNNKEL (reference sequence). The CDR3 consists of 15 residues. The CDR3 region has the DNA TGTGCCAGCAGCCCCCGCGAGTATATGAACACTGAAGCTTTCTTT. It yields the protein CASSPREYMNTEAFF.

V and J are TRBV27 and TRBJ1-4, with D maybe TRBD1 (6 bases). The CDR3 contains 13 residues. Germline CDR1 and CDR2: MNHEY and SMNVEV (reference sequence). Trimming pared 6 bases from V and 5 bases from J, leaving 10 bases between. CDR3 sequence reads: CASRTGTNEKLFF. The DNA for the CDR3 is TGTGCCAGCAGGACCGGGACAAATGAAAAACTGTTTTTT.

A note on this clone: Other DNA sequences from this sample encode an identical CDR3 as well. The genes are TRBV20-1 and TRBJ1-1; D gene unclear. V lost 0 bases to trimming and J lost 5 bases, with 4 bases between them. Per the germline V gene, CDR1 is DFQATT and CDR2 is SNEGSKA (reference sequence). The CDR3 consists of 11 residues. Here the CDR3 DNA reads TGCAGTGCTAGAGATCTAACTGAAGCTTTCTTT. This codes for CSARDLTEAFF.

The rearrangement joins TRBV20-1 to TRBJ1-2; D not resolved. V lost 1 base and J 8 bases, leaving 8 bases between the germline ends. Looked up from germline, CDR1 is DFQATT and CDR2 is SNEGSKA (reference sequence). The CDR3 consists of 11 residues. The CDR3 nucleotides are TGCAGTGCTAGAGTTACAGAGGGCTACACCTTC. It specifies CSARVTEGYTF.

CDR3 DNA sequence: TGTGCCAGTAGTACTACCTGGGACTTAAACACTGAAGCTTTCTTT. It is translated as CASSTTWDLNTEAFF. This rearrangement joins TRBV19 to TRBJ1-1; perhaps TRBD1 as D (5 bases). V lost 4 bases and J 2 bases, leaving 14 bases between the germline ends. Germline CDR1 is LNHDA and CDR2 is SQIVND (reference sequence). The CDR3 consists of 15 residues.

V usage is TRBV27 and J usage is TRBJ2-5; 8 positions match TRBD2. The CDR3 contains 15 residues. The trim removed 0 bases at V and 9 bases at J, leaving 9 bases unmatched. Germline lookup yields CDR1 MNHEY and CDR2 SMNVEV (reference sequence). The CDR3 protein is CASSLSREGYGAQYF. CDR3 nucleotide sequence: TGTGCCAGCAGTTTATCTCGGGAGGGGTATGGGGCCCAGTACTTC.

For this clone: No DNA is shown, since the ends of the CDR3 on it are uncertain; the CDR3 is the one TCRdb lists. This chain joins TRBV12-3 or TRBV12-4 and TRBJ1-2; the DNA was not compared with TRBD1, the D call given in the table. From its first to its last residue, the CDR3 has 12 amino acids. CDR3 protein: CASSVGQGARTF.

This CDR3 is CASSSGLAGGMVHEQYF. The CDR3 DNA sequence: TGTGCCAGCAGCTCAGGACTAGCGGGAGGAATGGTCCACGAGCAGTACTTC. The chain couples TRBV5-8 to TRBJ2-7; 14 bases map to TRBD2. The CDR3 spans 17 residues. The trim removed 3 bases at V and 5 bases at J, leaving 10 bases unmatched. The germline gives CDR1 SGHTS, CDR2 YDEGEE.

The chain uses TRBV18 and TRBJ2-2; 9 nucleotides match TRBD2. The CDR3 sequence is 17 residues long. With 4 bases clipped from V and 1 base from J, the junction kept 7 bases outside the gene matches. CDR1 and CDR2 (germline): KGHSH, LQKENI. CDR3 sequence (DNA): TGTGCCAGCTCACTTTCCTTAGCGGGGGAGAACACCGGGGAGCTGTTTTTT. Residues: CASSLSLAGENTGELFF.

The chain carries TRBV4-1 and TRBJ2-7, with D uncertain. V was shortened by 1 base and J by 6 bases, with 10 bases between the two germline ends. CDR1 is MGHRA, CDR2 YSYEKL, per germline. There are 13 residues in the CDR3. The CDR3 loop reads CASSQGVETEQYF. Here the CDR3 DNA reads TGCGCCAGCAGCCAAGGGGTGGAGACCGAGCAGTACTTC.

The chain couples TRBV6-1 to TRBJ1-4; tentatively, D is TRBD1 (6 bases). Deletions cut 2 bases from V and 7 bases from J, with 14 bases between. CDR1 and CDR2 from the germline V gene are MNHNS and SASEGT. The CDR3 has 15 residues. This chain's CDR3 is CASSEWDTGGEKLFF. CDR3 coding DNA: TGTGCCAGCAGTGAATGGGACACTGGGGGTGAAAAACTGTTTTTT.

J is TRBJ2-1 and V is TRBV6-4; D is ambiguous. Per germline, CDR1 MRHNA and CDR2 SNTAGT. This CDR3 spans 8 amino acids. Trimming took off 7 bases at V and 12 bases at J, with 4 bases between the two ends. CDR3 loop: CASIRQFF. The CDR3 DNA reads as TGTGCCAGCATTAGGCAGTTCTTC.

The chain recombines TRBV28 with TRBJ2-7; TRBD2 matches 10 bases. The CDR3 loop spans 14 amino acids. V lost 3 bases and J lost 12; bases outside the gene matches: 11. Germline V CDR1 and CDR2: MDHEN, SYDVKM. The CDR3 bases are TGTGCCAGCAGTTTTTTCCCCCTAGCGGGAGTTCCGTACTTC. Translated: CASSFFPLAGVPYF.

The chain carries TRBV5-1 and TRBJ1-6; the D gene is possibly TRBD1 (6 bases). Germline values: CDR1 SGHRS, CDR2 YFSETQ. This CDR3 region has 15 residues. With 1 base removed from V and 9 bases from J, the gap between germline ends came to 14 bases. For the CDR3, the DNA is TGCGCCAGCAGCTTGAACAGGGAGCGCACTTCACCCCTCCACTTT. It yields the protein CASSLNRERTSPLHF.

This clone was seen a handful of times. The chain is built from TRBV21-1 and TRBJ1-1. TRBV21-1 is a listed pseudogene. This CDR3 is built from 17 residues. The CDR3 loop is CASSPPDRGEDGTEAFF. In DNA form, the CDR3 reads TGTGCCAGCAGCCCTCCCGACCGGGGGGAGGATGGGACTGAAGCTTTCTTT.

V usage is TRBV5-8 and J usage is TRBJ1-5, with 10 bases aligning to TRBD1. J lost 2 bases, V lost 4 bases, and 6 bases had no gene match. CDR3 size: 16 residues. The V gene's germline CDR1 is SGHTS and CDR2 YDEGEE. The CDR3 is CASSPGQGSGNQPQHF. CDR3 nucleotides: TGTGCCAGCAGCCCGGGACAGGGGTCGGGCAATCAGCCCCAGCATTTT.

The chain combines TRBV6-2 or TRBV6-3 with TRBJ1-5; no reliable D call. The V gene's germline CDR1 is MNHEY and CDR2 SVGEGT. Between the trimmed V and J ends, which lost 5 bases and 5 bases, there was a span of 19 bases. This CDR3 spans 16 amino acids. The CDR3 spells CASSKYTGGMDQPQHF. In DNA, the CDR3 is TGTGCCAGCAGTAAGTATACGGGAGGTATGGATCAGCCCCAGCATTTT.

This clone was found once. The gene calls are TRBV5-4 and TRBJ2-2; D may be TRBD2 (5 bases). Germline assignment: CDR1 SGHNT and CDR2 YYREEE (reference sequence). Trimming stripped 3 bases from V and 5 bases from J, with 17 bases between. CDR3 length: 16 amino acids. The CDR3: CASSSGEKKLTGELFF. For the CDR3, the DNA is TGTGCCAGCAGCTCCGGGGAAAAGAAGCTAACCGGGGAGCTGTTTTTT.

The rearrangement links TRBV5-6 to TRBJ2-3, with D maybe TRBD2 (5 bases). From germline, CDR1 is SGHDT and CDR2 YYEEEE. The ends were cut back, 1 base at V and 6 bases at J, with 6 bases in the middle. This CDR3 contains 12 residues. CDR3 sequence (DNA): TGTGCCAGCAGCTTGCGGAGGGATACGCAGTATTTT. The encoded protein is CASSLRRDTQYF.